This T cell receptor beta chain was recovered during a study of graft-versus-host responses after intestinal transplantation. The germline V gene has CDR1 SNHLY and CDR2 FYNNEI. V gave up 7 bases and J gave up 0 bases, with 12 bases separating them. This CDR3 contains 14 residues. The protocol was immunoSEQ multiplex PCR, while the TCRdb copy is restricted to in-frame clones and leaves out a portion. The data hold approximately 4,600 clones, with 25% to 30% observed a single time. In this sample, this clone is medium-sized (0.01 to 0.1%). The genes are TRBV2 and TRBJ1-1, with no clear D. The source was alloreactive CD4+ T cells from a mixed lymphocyte reaction culture, collected before intestinal transplant. Subset in this sample: CFSE-low proliferating T cells sorted from approximately 6-day pre-transplant mixed lymphocyte reaction (GvH or HvG direction). The clonotype originates from a human patient who received an intestinal transplant. This CDR3 is CASTWAGMNTEAFF. In nucleotides, the CDR3 is TGTGCCAGCACCTGGGCGGGCATGAACACTGAAGCTTTCTTT. The complete variable domain, with remaining parts taken from reference TRBV2 and TRBJ1-1, reads EPEVTQTPSHQVTQMGQEVILRCVPISNHLYFYWYRQILGQKVEFLVSFYNNEISEKSEIFDDQFSVERPDGSNFTLKIRSTKLEDSAMYFCASTWAGMNTEAFFGQGTRLTVV.